This T cell receptor beta chain was sequenced in a study of monozygotic twins with inflammatory bowel disease. Points from the study as a whole: Healthy co-twins had higher TCRbeta inverse Simpson diversity than their IBD twins.

It was from whole blood, with no T cell sorting, that total RNA was isolated. About this clonotype: Its target is unknown.

From its re-call of the 5' RACE reads, TCRdb lists each CDR3 protein once, without DNA. This sample's clone table lists under 130,000 distinct CDR3 sequences. This CDR3 has 14 amino acids. Looked up from germline, CDR1 is GTSNPN and CDR2 is SVGIG (reference sequence). Sequencing input: blood. This chain connects TRBV30 to TRBJ1-2; TCRdb designates TRBD1, a call that cannot be tested without DNA. This TCR was sampled from a human donor with ulcerative colitis or Crohn's disease, or a healthy co-twin of an affected twin (not recorded which). CDR3 in amino acids: CAWRRDRTSYGYTF.